This T cell receptor beta chain was identified in a study of blood T cells in healthy people across ages (dated by TCRdb to between 2015 and 2016). As for the study more broadly: Template switching captured roughly one uniquely barcoded TCR beta cDNA molecule per two T cells in model experiments. Using deep sequencing normalized with unique cDNA molecular identifiers, the study measured how TCR beta repertoire diversity changes with age. Donors were grouped into four age groups: young (average approximately 15 years), middle-aged (39), aged (around 60) and long-lived (around 80). To avoid experimental bias, donors of different ages were randomly spread across the sequencing lanes. Two additional independent replicas of 1 million unique cDNA reads from the same blood draw were analyzed for two donors (one aged 18 to 30 and one aged 80 or older). General study outcomes and caveats: The long-lived group showed more naive CD4+ T cells, fewer expanded clones and increased TCR diversity than the aged group, suggesting age selection. Estimates of total diversity based on one million sequenced T cells were regarded as lower bounds and as underestimates. There was a strong correlation between observed TCR beta diversity and the percentage of naive T cells measured by flow cytometry. Bulk unsorted PBMC profiling prevented conclusive comparison of naive and antigen-experienced compartments. Because donor CMV infection status was unknown, age-related changes in expanded clonotypes were potentially confounded. As age increased, observed TCR beta diversity per million T cells dropped in a roughly linear way, and a significant reduction was already evident by age 40.

This clonotype was seen only a few times. No antigen is known for it. Base quality data are lacking; no much larger clone is found one base away. Systemically healthy Caucasian individuals from Russia, 39 in total and aged roughly 6 to 100 years, were included as donors. About 9.1 milliliters of peripheral blood were collected from each donor into EDTA-treated Vacutainer tubes. Ficoll-Paque density-gradient centrifugation was used to isolate PBMCs, with at least 7 million per sample. Trizol reagent was used to extract total RNA from PBMCs, with at least 6 micrograms per sample. For every donor, an aliquot of PBMCs went through flow cytometry to measure the percentages of naive CD45RAhigh/CD27high T cells. Reading the germline V gene gives CDR1 SGHTA and CDR2 FQGNSA. From cysteine to phenylalanine, the CDR3 is 15 amino acids long. CDR3 DNA is the only sequence kept; it has 45 bases, read in frame from the first base.

Receptor libraries were prepared by 5' RACE. A second PCR of roughly 6 to 11 cycles was run with a J-beta primer mix and a sample-barcoded 5' primer. A unique molecular identifier was introduced onto each TCR beta cDNA molecule by a template-switch 5' adaptor carrying 12 random nucleotides. At least 3 million CDR3-containing paired-end reads were obtained from each sample. First-strand cDNA was synthesized from all RNA with the Mint cDNA synthesis kit, primed by a TRBC-specific oligonucleotide. Following uracil-DNA glycosylase treatment, a first 18-cycle PCR with universal primers M1SS and BC2_uni_R was performed on all cDNA. The original pipeline was this. Normalization of each sample was performed by random selection of 1 million high-quality reads, each carrying a distinct molecular identifier. Reads with shared molecular identifiers were discarded instead of being binned into consensus sequences. MiTCR, run with a Q25 quality threshold and the strictest error-elimination algorithm, handled CDR3 identification, clonotype clustering and error correction. A nonparametric unseen species model with Euler transformation was used to estimate lower-bound total TCR beta diversity. In TCRdb, the public reads were trimmed at Q25 with fastp and aligned with MiXCR, with productive beta chains retained. One record per CDR3 amino acid sequence lists the most common genes and DNA. The V and J calls shown here were made by TCRdb, not taken from the authors' results. Present in this sample are 1.5 million to 2 million distinct CDR3 sequences, around 40% of which were seen just once. Of the sample, roughly 23% falls within the top ten clones.

Sequencing was performed on blood. This clonotype was obtained from a human donor in good health. The chain is made from TRBV7-2 and TRBJ2-4; TRBD2 might be the D gene, on 5 matching bases. The J call could be wrong; TRBJ2-7 is a better fit for the DNA end. The CDR3 loop reads CASSFLSGATYEQYF. The bases read TGTGCCAGCAGCTTCCTGAGCGGTGCCACCTACGAGCAGTACTTC.